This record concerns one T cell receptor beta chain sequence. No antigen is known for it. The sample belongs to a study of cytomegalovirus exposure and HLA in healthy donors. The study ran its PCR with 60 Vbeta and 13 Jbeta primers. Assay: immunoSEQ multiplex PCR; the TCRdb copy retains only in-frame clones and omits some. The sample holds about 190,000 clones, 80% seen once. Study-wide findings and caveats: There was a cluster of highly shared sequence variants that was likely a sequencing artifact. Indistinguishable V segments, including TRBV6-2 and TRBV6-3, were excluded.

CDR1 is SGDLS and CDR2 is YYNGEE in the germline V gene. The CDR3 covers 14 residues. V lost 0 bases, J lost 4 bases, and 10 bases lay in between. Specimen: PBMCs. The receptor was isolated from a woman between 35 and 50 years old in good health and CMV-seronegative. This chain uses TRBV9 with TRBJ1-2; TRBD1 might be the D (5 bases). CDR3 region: CASSVGRVSYGYTF. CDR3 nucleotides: TGTGCCAGCAGCGTAGGCAGGGTTAGCTATGGCTACACCTTC.